This is a list of T cell receptor beta chains from one sample in a study of early T cells in non-severe SARS-CoV-2 infection. TCRdb analysed the 5' RACE reads with MiXCR anew, one entry per CDR3 protein. The sample shows just over 60,000 distinct CDR3 sequences, about 9.3% of them seen only once. Sequencing input: whole blood. The origin of the receptors is an adult who was a healthcare worker with PCR-confirmed SARS-CoV-2 infection or an uninfected control (not recorded which). CDR3s include the opening cysteine and the closing phenylalanine or tryptophan. D genes are given only for firm matches. Size is stated for part of the rows, as once, few or many counts, or as a class when the clone is expanded.

V gene: TRBV12-3/TRBV12-4
J gene: TRBJ1-2
D gene: -
clone size: few
CDR3 protein: CASSPSGDYGYTF
CDR3 DNA: TGTGCCAGCAGCCCCTCAGGGGACTATGGCTACACCTTC

V gene: TRBV20-1
J gene: TRBJ2-3
D gene: -
clone size: many
CDR3 protein: CSARASMAPDTQYF
CDR3 DNA: TGCAGTGCTAGGGCGTCAATGGCTCCAGATACGCAGTATTTT

V gene: TRBV27
J gene: TRBJ2-5
D gene: TRBD1
clone size: few
CDR3 protein: CASSRGQFGETQYF
CDR3 DNA: TGTGCCAGCAGCAGGGGACAGTTCGGGGAGACCCAGTACTTC

V gene: TRBV5-1
J gene: TRBJ2-3
D gene: -
clone size: many
CDR3 protein: CASSWDSTDTQYF
CDR3 DNA: TGCGCCAGCAGCTGGGACAGCACAGATACGCAGTATTTT

V gene: TRBV6-4
J gene: TRBJ1-2
D gene: TRBD1
clone size: few
CDR3 protein: CARGGRLNGYTF
CDR3 DNA: TGTGCCAGAGGGGGCAGGCTGAATGGCTACACCTTC

V gene: TRBV6-5
J gene: TRBJ1-3
D gene: -
clone size: few
CDR3 protein: CASSRGLQPSGNTIYF
CDR3 DNA: TGTGCCAGCAGCCGCGGACTGCAGCCCTCTGGAAACACCATATATTTT

V gene: TRBV6-2/TRBV6-3
J gene: TRBJ1-2
D gene: -
clone size: few
CDR3 protein: CASSFGQLNYGYTF
CDR3 DNA: TGTGCCAGCAGTTTCGGACAGCTTAACTATGGCTACACCTTC

V gene: TRBV27
J gene: TRBJ2-3
D gene: -
clone size: few
CDR3 protein: CASSFLSTDTQYF
CDR3 DNA: TGTGCCAGCAGTTTCCTAAGCACAGATACGCAGTATTTT

V gene: TRBV24-1
J gene: TRBJ2-1
D gene: -
clone size: many
CDR3 protein: CATSDFSYNEQFF
CDR3 DNA: TGTGCCACCAGTGATTTCTCTTACAATGAGCAGTTCTTC

V gene: TRBV7-2
J gene: TRBJ1-1
D gene: -
clone size: many
CDR3 protein: CASSLKWDSEAFF
CDR3 DNA: TGTGCCAGCAGCTTAAAATGGGACTCTGAAGCTTTCTTT

V gene: TRBV7-2
J gene: TRBJ2-1
D gene: -
clone size: many
CDR3 protein: CASSLELGNEQFF
CDR3 DNA: TGTGCCAGCAGCTTAGAACTAGGCAATGAGCAGTTCTTC

V gene: TRBV20-1
J gene: TRBJ2-5
D gene: -
clone size: many
CDR3 protein: CSAREATSQETQYF
CDR3 DNA: TGCAGTGCTAGAGAAGCGACGTCCCAAGAGACCCAGTACTTC

V gene: TRBV2
J gene: TRBJ2-3
D gene: TRBD1
clone size: -
CDR3 protein: CASSEGQTSTDTQYF
CDR3 DNA: TGTGCCAGCAGCGAGGGACAGACTAGCACAGATACGCAGTATTTT

V gene: TRBV5-1
J gene: TRBJ1-4
D gene: -
clone size: -
CDR3 protein: CASSWGTGNEKLFF
CDR3 DNA: TGCGCCAGCAGCTGGGGAACAGGGAATGAAAAACTGTTTTTT

V gene: TRBV5-4
J gene: TRBJ2-3
D gene: -
clone size: few
CDR3 protein: CASSLAAHSTDTQYF
CDR3 DNA: TGTGCCAGCAGCTTGGCCGCGCATAGCACAGATACGCAGTATTTT

V gene: TRBV9
J gene: TRBJ2-1
D gene: TRBD2
clone size: few
CDR3 protein: CASSVGGGGPSYNEQFF
CDR3 DNA: TGTGCCAGCAGCGTAGGTGGCGGGGGACCATCCTACAATGAGCAGTTCTTC

V gene: TRBV14
J gene: TRBJ2-2
D gene: TRBD2
clone size: many
CDR3 protein: CASSPLAGGPGELFF
CDR3 DNA: TGTGCCAGCAGCCCACTAGCGGGGGGGCCCGGGGAGCTGTTTTTT

V gene: TRBV6-6
J gene: TRBJ2-3
D gene: -
clone size: few
CDR3 protein: CASSWRDSAQYF
CDR3 DNA: TGTGCCAGCAGTTGGCGGGACTCGGCGCAGTATTTT

V gene: TRBV3-1
J gene: TRBJ1-5
D gene: TRBD1
clone size: -
CDR3 protein: CASSSGTGAQPQHF
CDR3 DNA: TGTGCCAGCAGCTCCGGGACAGGGGCTCAGCCCCAGCATTTT

V gene: TRBV7-8
J gene: TRBJ2-6
D gene: TRBD1
clone size: -
CDR3 protein: CASSLRDRASSGANVLTF
CDR3 DNA: TGTGCCAGCAGCTTAAGGGACAGGGCATCGAGCGGGGCCAACGTCCTGACTTTC

V gene: TRBV7-2
J gene: TRBJ1-6
D gene: -
clone size: -
CDR3 protein: CASSFFYNSPLHF
CDR3 DNA: TGTGCCAGCAGCTTCTTCTATAATTCACCCCTCCACTTT

V gene: TRBV5-1
J gene: TRBJ1-2
D gene: TRBD1
clone size: many
CDR3 protein: CASSQGGARGYTF
CDR3 DNA: TGCGCCAGCAGCCAAGGGGGCGCTAGGGGCTACACCTTC

V gene: TRBV6-6
J gene: TRBJ1-2
D gene: -
clone size: -
CDR3 protein: CASSYLYGYTF
CDR3 DNA: TGTGCCAGCAGTTACTTGTATGGCTACACCTTC

V gene: TRBV20-1
J gene: TRBJ2-4
D gene: -
clone size: -
CDR3 protein: CSATSLQSPLGNIQYF
CDR3 DNA: TGCAGTGCTACATCCCTACAGTCACCCCTCGGAAACATTCAGTACTTC

V gene: TRBV11-2
J gene: TRBJ2-3
D gene: TRBD2
clone size: many
CDR3 protein: CASSSTSGGAPVATDTQYF
CDR3 DNA: TGTGCCAGCAGCTCAACTAGCGGGGGGGCGCCAGTGGCGACAGATACGCAGTATTTT

V gene: TRBV24-1
J gene: TRBJ1-2
D gene: -
clone size: many
CDR3 protein: CATSDEGTYYGYTF
CDR3 DNA: TGTGCCACCAGTGACGAGGGGACCTACTATGGCTACACCTTC